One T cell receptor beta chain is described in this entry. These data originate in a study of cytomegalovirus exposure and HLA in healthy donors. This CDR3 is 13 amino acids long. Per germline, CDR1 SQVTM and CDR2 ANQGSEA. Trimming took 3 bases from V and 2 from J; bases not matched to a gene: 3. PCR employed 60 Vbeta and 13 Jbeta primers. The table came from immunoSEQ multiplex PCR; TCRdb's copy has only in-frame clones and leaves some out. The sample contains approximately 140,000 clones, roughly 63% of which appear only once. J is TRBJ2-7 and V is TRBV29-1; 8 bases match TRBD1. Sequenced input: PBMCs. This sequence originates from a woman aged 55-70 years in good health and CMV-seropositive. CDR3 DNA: TGCAGCGTTGATGGACAGGGCACCTACGAGCAGTACTTC. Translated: CSVDGQGTYEQYF.